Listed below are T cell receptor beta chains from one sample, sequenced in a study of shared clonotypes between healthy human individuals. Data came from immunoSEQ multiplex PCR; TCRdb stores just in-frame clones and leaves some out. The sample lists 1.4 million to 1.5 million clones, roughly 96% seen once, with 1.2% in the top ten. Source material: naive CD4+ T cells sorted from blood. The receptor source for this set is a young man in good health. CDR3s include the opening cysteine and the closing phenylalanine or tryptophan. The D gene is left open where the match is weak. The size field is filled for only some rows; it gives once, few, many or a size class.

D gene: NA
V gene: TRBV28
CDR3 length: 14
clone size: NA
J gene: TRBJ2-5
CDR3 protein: CASRLSPGPGTQYF
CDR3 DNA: TGTGCCAGCAGGCTAAGCCCAGGGCCAGGGACCCAGTACTTC

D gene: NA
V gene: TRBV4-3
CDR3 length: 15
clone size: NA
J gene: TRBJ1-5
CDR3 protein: CASSQISGVGWPQHF
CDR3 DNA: TGCGCCAGCAGCCAAATCTCAGGGGTTGGTTGGCCCCAGCATTTT

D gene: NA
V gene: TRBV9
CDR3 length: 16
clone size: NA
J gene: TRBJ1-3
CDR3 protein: CASSALLGGSGNTIYF
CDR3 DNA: TGTGCCAGCAGCGCCCTCCTAGGGGGTTCTGGAAACACCATATATTTT

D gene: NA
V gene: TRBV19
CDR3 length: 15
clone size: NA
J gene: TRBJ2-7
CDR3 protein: CASRLRDSTTYEQYF
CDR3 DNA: TGTGCCAGTAGGTTACGGGACTCTACTACCTACGAGCAGTACTTC

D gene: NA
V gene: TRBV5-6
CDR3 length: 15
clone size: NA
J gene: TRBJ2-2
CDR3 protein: CASSLNGGGTGELFF
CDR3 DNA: TGTGCCAGCAGCTTGAATGGCGGAGGCACCGGGGAGCTGTTTTTT

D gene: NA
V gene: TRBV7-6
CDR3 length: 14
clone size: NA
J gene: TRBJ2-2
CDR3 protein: CASSPPDSPGELFF
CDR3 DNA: TGTGCCAGCAGCCCCCCGGACTCCCCCGGGGAGCTGTTTTTT

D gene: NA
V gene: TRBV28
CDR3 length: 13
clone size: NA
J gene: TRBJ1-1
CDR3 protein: CASNPWKGAEAFF
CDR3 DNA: TGTGCCAGCAACCCCTGGAAGGGGGCTGAAGCTTTCTTT

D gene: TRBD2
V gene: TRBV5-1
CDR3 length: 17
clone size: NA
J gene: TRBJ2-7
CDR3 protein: CASSLGLAGGPSYEQYF
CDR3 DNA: TGCGCCAGCAGCTTGGGACTAGCGGGAGGGCCCTCCTACGAGCAGTACTTC

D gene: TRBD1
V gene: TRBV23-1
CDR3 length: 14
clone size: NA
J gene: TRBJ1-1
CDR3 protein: CASSQRDRNTEAFF
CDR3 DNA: TGCGCCAGCAGTCAGCGGGACAGGAACACTGAAGCTTTCTTT

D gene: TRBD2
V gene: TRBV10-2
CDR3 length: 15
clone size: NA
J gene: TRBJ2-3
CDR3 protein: CASRVTSGYTDTQYF
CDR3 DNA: TGCGCCAGCAGAGTGACTAGCGGTTACACAGATACGCAGTATTTT

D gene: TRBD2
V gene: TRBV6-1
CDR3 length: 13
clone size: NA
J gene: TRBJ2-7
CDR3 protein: CASRTGLGNEQYF
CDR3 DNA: TGTGCCAGCAGGACGGGACTAGGAAACGAGCAGTACTTC

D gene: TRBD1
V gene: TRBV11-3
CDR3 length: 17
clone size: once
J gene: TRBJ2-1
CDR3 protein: CASSLENMGQVNNEQFF
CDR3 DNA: TGTGCCAGCAGCTTAGAAAATATGGGACAGGTGAACAATGAGCAGTTCTTC

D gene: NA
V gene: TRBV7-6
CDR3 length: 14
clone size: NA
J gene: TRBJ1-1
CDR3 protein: CASSLDRGNTEAFF
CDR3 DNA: TGTGCCAGCAGCTTAGATCGGGGAAACACTGAAGCTTTCTTT

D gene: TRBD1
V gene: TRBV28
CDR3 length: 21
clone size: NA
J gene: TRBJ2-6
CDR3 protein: CASSLYISGTGAPSGANVLTF
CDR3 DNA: TGTGCCAGCAGTTTGTACATTTCCGGGACAGGCGCCCCCTCTGGGGCCAACGTCCTGACTTTC

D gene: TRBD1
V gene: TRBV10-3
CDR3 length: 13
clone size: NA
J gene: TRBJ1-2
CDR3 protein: CATCPDRESGYTF
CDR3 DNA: TGTGCCACCTGCCCCGACAGGGAATCTGGCTACACCTTC

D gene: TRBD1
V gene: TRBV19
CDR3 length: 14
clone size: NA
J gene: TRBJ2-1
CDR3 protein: CASSTRDRGNEQFF
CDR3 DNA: TGTGCCAGTAGTACTCGGGACAGGGGGAATGAGCAGTTCTTC

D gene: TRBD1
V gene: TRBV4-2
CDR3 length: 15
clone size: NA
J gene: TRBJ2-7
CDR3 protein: CASSQVRTGAYEQYF
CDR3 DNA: TGTGCCAGCAGCCAAGTACGGACAGGGGCCTACGAGCAGTACTTC

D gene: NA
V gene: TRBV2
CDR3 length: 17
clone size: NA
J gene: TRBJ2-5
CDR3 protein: CASSGGPGRASSETQYF
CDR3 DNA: TGTGCCAGCAGTGGGGGACCGGGCAGGGCATCATCGGAGACCCAGTACTTC

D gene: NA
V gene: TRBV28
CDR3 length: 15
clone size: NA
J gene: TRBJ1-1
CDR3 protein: CASSSPQGPNTEAFF
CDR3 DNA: TGTGCCAGCAGTTCCCCACAGGGCCCGAACACTGAAGCTTTCTTT

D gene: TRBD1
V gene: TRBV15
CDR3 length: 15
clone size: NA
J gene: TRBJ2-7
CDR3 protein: CATSKGTGNAYEQYF
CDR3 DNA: TGTGCCACCAGCAAGGGGACAGGGAACGCCTACGAGCAGTACTTC

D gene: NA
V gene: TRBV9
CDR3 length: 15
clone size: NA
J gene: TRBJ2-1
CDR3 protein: CASSTQTGSGYEQFF
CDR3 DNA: TGTGCCAGCAGCACCCAGACAGGGAGCGGGTATGAGCAGTTCTTC

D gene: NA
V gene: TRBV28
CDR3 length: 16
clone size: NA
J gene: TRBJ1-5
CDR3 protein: CASSLDPGFFNQPQHF
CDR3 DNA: TGTGCCAGCAGTTTAGACCCAGGGTTTTTCAATCAGCCCCAGCATTTT

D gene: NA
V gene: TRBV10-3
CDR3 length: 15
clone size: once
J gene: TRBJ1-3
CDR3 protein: CAISEIAGIGNTIYF
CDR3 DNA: TGTGCCATCAGTGAAATAGCAGGGATAGGAAACACCATATATTTT

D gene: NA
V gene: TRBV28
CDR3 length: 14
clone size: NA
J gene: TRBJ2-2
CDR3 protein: CASSFFGNTGELFF
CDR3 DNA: TGTGCCAGCAGTTTCTTCGGGAACACCGGGGAGCTGTTTTTT

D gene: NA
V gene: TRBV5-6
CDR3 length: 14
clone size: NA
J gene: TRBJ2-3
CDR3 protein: CASSPRAVSGTQYF
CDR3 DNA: TGTGCCAGCAGCCCGAGGGCGGTCAGTGGGACGCAGTATTTT

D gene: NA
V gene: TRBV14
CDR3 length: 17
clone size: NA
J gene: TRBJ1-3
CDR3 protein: CASSRDLETGSGNTIYF
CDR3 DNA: TGTGCCAGCAGCCGAGACTTAGAAACAGGCTCTGGAAACACCATATATTTT

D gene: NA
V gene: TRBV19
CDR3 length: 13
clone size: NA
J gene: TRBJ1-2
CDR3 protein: CATIPTGGDGYTF
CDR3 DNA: TGTGCCACAATACCGACAGGAGGGGATGGCTACACCTTC

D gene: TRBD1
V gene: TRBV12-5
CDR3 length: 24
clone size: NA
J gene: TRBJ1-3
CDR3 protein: CASFSGRDREDHLTLGSSGNTIYF
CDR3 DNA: TGTGCTAGTTTCTCCGGCAGGGACAGGGAGGACCACTTAACTTTAGGGAGCTCTGGAAACACCATATATTTT

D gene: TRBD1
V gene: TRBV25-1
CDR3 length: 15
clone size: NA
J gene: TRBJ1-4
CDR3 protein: CASSDAGQGGEKLFF
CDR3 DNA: TGTGCCAGCAGTGACGCGGGACAGGGAGGCGAAAAACTGTTTTTT

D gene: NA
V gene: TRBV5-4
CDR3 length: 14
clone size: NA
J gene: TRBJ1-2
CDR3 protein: CASSLEPSSTGYTF
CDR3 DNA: TGTGCCAGCAGCTTGGAACCGAGTAGTACGGGCTACACCTTC